This T cell receptor beta chain was captured in a study of cytomegalovirus exposure and HLA in healthy donors. CDR3 length: 15 amino acids. Trimming removed 4 bases from V and 3 bases from J; junction bases left unmatched: 5. The germline V gene encodes CDR1 LNHDA and CDR2 SQIVND (reference sequence). Assay: immunoSEQ multiplex PCR; the TCRdb copy retains only in-frame clones and omits some. The sample lists over 110,000 clones, approximately 84% occurring once. V and J are TRBV19 and TRBJ2-3, with 9 bases aligning to TRBD1. The sequence derives from a woman aged 25 to 45 in good health and CMV-seronegative. Sequenced: PBMCs. Here the CDR3 DNA reads TGTGCCAGTAGTACGGGACAGGGTGTGACAGATACGCAGTATTTT. Encoded protein: CASSTGQGVTDTQYF.